This T cell receptor beta chain was profiled in a study of blood T cell repertoires in COVID-19. Study background: Both acute and convalescent COVID-19 samples were obtained from the United States, Italy and Spain. T cells, B-cell-depleted T cells, or PBMCs provided the cDNA or gDNA that served as material.

A few counts support this clone. Authors' analysis steps: Reference gene primer amplification in the assay estimated nucleated cell counts. The method was immunoSEQ multiplex PCR; TCRdb's version includes in-frame clones alone and lacks a portion of them. For V, J and clone size, that table is used; D and trimming come from the DNA. This sample has roughly 20,000 clones, with about nine tenths found just once. The sequencing sample was made of peripheral blood. This sequence was found in a human donor with active COVID-19. The donor label of this sample is uncertain.

The DNA for the CDR3 is TGTGCCAGCAGAGGCGGGACTAGCGGGGGGATGGGCCAGTACTTC. Amino acids: CASRGGTSGGMGQYF. J is TRBJ2-5 and V is TRBV2; TRBD2 matches 15 bases. The germline V gene has CDR1 SNHLY and CDR2 FYNNEI. This CDR3 has 15 amino acids. J lost 10 bases, V lost 6 bases, and 9 bases had no gene match.